One and the same sample provided the 9 T cell receptor beta chains below, sequenced in a study of blood T cell repertoires in COVID-19 (dated by TCRdb to about 2020). Libraries were made using the immunoSEQ multiplex PCR assay. Sourced from immuneACCESS, this table was stored by TCRdb with only in-frame sequences that have V and J called. A share of the clones is absent; for the studies checked, an unresolved V gene accounts for under half, and the remainder has no known explanation. The sample table lists 300,000 or so clones, about 91% of them with a count of one. The ten largest clones add up to 6.9% of the sample. The source material was peripheral blood. The receptors were gathered from a woman in her twenties or thirties who had recovered from COVID-19.

The genes are TRBV11-2 and TRBJ2-5; 8 bases map to TRBD2. The CDR3 spans 14 residues. Germline V gene data show CDR1 as SGHAT and CDR2 as FQNNGV. The ends lost 1 base at V and 5 bases at J; junction bases unmatched: 3. CDR3 residues: CASSLAGGPETQYF. The DNA for the CDR3 is TGTGCCAGCAGCTTAGCGGGGGGGCCTGAGACCCAGTACTTC.

The V call is TRBV5-1, the J call TRBJ2-3; 9 bases line up with TRBD2. Losses at the gene ends were 6 bases for V and 2 bases for J; bases not matched to a gene: 7. The germline CDR1 and CDR2 sequences are SGHRS and YFSETQ. The CDR3 length is 15 residues. The CDR3 region is CASMLAGYLTDTQYF. The CDR3 DNA reads as TGCGCCAGCATGCTAGCGGGGTACCTCACAGATACGCAGTATTTT. Full variable domain (outside the CDR3, taken from reference TRBV5-1 and TRBJ2-3): KAGVTQTPRYLIKTRGQQVTLSCSPISGHRSVSWYQQTPGQGLQFLFEYFSETQRNKGNFPGRFSGRQFSNSRSEMNVSTLELGDSALYLCASMLAGYLTDTQYFGPGTRLTVL.

The chain employs TRBV9 and TRBJ1-3; possibly TRBD1 for D (5 bases). This CDR3 is 17 amino acids long. V was shortened by 3 bases and J by 0 bases, with 16 bases between the two germline ends. Germline V lookup: CDR1 SGDLS, CDR2 YYNGEE. The CDR3 sequence: CASSGGARDFSGNTIYF. The CDR3 nucleotides are TGTGCCAGCAGCGGAGGAGCCAGGGACTTCTCTGGAAACACCATATATTTT.

This rearrangement joins TRBV3-1 (or the pseudogene TRBV3-2) to TRBJ2-7; the D is unclear. V was clipped by 1 base and J by 4 bases, with 5 bases between them. The CDR3 covers 12 residues. The germline CDR1 and CDR2 sequences are LGHDT and YNNKEL (reference sequence). CDR3 DNA sequence: TGTGCCAGCAGCCAAGGCAGGTACGAGCAGTACTTC. As protein: CASSQGRYEQYF.

This chain links TRBV5-6 with TRBJ1-1; D call uncertain. Trimming cost V 4 bases and J 1 base, with 11 bases left between them. The germline V gene encodes CDR1 SGHDT and CDR2 YYEEEE. The CDR3 contains 14 residues. The CDR3: CASSRYRGNTEAFF. The CDR3 region has the DNA TGTGCCAGCAGCCGATACCGGGGGAACACTGAAGCTTTCTTT. Looking up the rest from reference TRBV5-6 and TRBJ1-1 gives the full variable domain: DAGVTQSPTHLIKTRGQQVTLRCSPKSGHDTVSWYQQALGQGPQFIFQYYEEEERQRGNFPDRFSGHQFPNYSSELNVNALLLGDSALYLCASSRYRGNTEAFFGQGTRLTVV.

The chain combines TRBV9 with TRBJ2-3; TRBD2 agrees at 10 bases. The CDR3 consists of 17 residues. V was pared by 3 bases and J by 1 base, with 8 bases of the junction left unmatched. Germline V lookup: CDR1 SGDLS, CDR2 YYNGEE. CDR3 loop: CASSAGERGGGTDTQYF. CDR3 DNA: TGTGCCAGCAGCGCTGGCGAGCGGGGGGGCGGCACAGATACGCAGTATTTT.

V gene TRBV5-4 combines with J gene TRBJ2-7; 8 bases are a match to TRBD2. CDR1 is SGHNT, CDR2 YYREEE, per germline (reference sequence). Unmatched junction bases numbered 14, after V lost 6 bases and J lost 6 bases. The CDR3 spans 15 residues. The CDR3 region has the DNA TGTGCCAGCACCCTTCCCTCGCGGGGGGATCTCGAGCAGTACTTC. Encoded protein: CASTLPSRGDLEQYF.

The genes are TRBV27 and TRBJ1-2; the D gene is possibly TRBD1 (6 bases). Trimming took 5 bases from V and 6 from J, leaving 16 bases between them. Germline V gene sequence: CDR1 MNHEY, CDR2 SMNVEV (reference sequence). The CDR3 sequence is 14 residues long. The CDR3 nucleotides read TGTGCCAGCAGTGCGACAGGCAGGAAGGATGGCTACACCTTC. Translation: CASSATGRKDGYTF.

This clone came up once. The chain links TRBV13 to TRBJ2-3, with 13 bases that match TRBD2. CDR3 length: 18 amino acids. Germline values: CDR1 PRHDT, CDR2 FYEKMQ (reference sequence). Trimming cost V 5 bases and J 1 base; bases outside gene matches: 9. The DNA of the CDR3 is TGTGCCAGCAGCCAAACTAGCGGGGGGGCTTTGGGCACAGATACGCAGTATTTT. This translates into CASSQTSGGALGTDTQYF.